A single sample is the source of the 8 T cell receptor beta chains below, sequenced in a study of regulatory T cells in long-lasting Graves disease. This sample's time point: newly diagnosed GD, antithyroid drugs for less than 3 months. PBMC RNA was the source of the TCR library. TCR beta libraries were built with iRepertoire HTBI primers and Arm-PCR of CDR3 regions. TCRdb re-derived calls from the multiplex PCR reads in MiXCR, one entry per CDR3 protein. The data hold 300,000 to 400,000 distinct CDR3 sequences, with about a sixth observed a single time. This same sample was also taken into another study, of T cells in Graves' hyperthyroidism and ophthalmopathy.

The sample here was peripheral blood mononuclear cells (PBMCs), taken at new diagnosis, from a patient treated with antithyroid drugs. The receptors stem from a man aged 35-49 years with Graves disease.

The rearrangement links TRBV9 to TRBJ1-2; D uncertain. CDR1 and CDR2 (germline): SGDLS, YYNGEE. The V gene lost 3 bases and the J gene lost 8 bases, with 11 bases spanning the gap. CDR3 length: 12 amino acids. The CDR3 spells CASSARTDGYTF. The CDR3 DNA follows: TGTGCCAGCAGCGCTAGAACTGACGGCTACACCTTC. The entire variable domain, with the rest obtained from reference TRBV9 and TRBJ1-2, is as follows: DSGVTQTPKHLITATGQRVTLRCSPRSGDLSVYWYQQSLDQGLQFLIQYYNGEERAKGNILERFSAQQFPDLHSELNLSSLELGDSALYFCASSARTDGYTFGSGTRLTVV.

This clonotype was recorded many times. The V and J genes are TRBV11-2 and TRBJ1-1, with D hard to call. Trimming cost V 3 bases and J 7 bases, with 9 bases left between them. This CDR3 is 12 amino acids long. CDR1 and CDR2 (germline): SGHAT, FQNNGV. The CDR3 DNA sequence: TGTGCCAGCAGCTTGGGAGGGTTTGAAGCTTTCTTT. Protein: CASSLGGFEAFF. The complete variable domain, with remaining parts taken from reference TRBV11-2 and TRBJ1-1, reads EAGVAQSPRYKIIEKRQSVAFWCNPISGHATLYWYQQILGQGPKLLIQFQNNGVVDDSQLPKDRFSAERLKGVDSTLKIQPAKLEDSAVYLCASSLGGFEAFFGQGTRLTVV.

The chain links TRBV5-1 to TRBJ2-1; 7 positions agree with TRBD1. The CDR3 is 15 residues long. Germline V gives CDR1 SGHRS, CDR2 YFSETQ. Trimming cost V 4 bases and J 6 bases; bases outside gene matches: 10. CDR3 region: CASSVGGADGNEQFF. Here the CDR3 DNA reads TGCGCCAGCAGCGTAGGGGGCGCCGACGGCAATGAGCAGTTCTTC.

This clonotype was detected only a few times. The chain joins TRBV5-1 to TRBJ1-3; D may be TRBD1 (5 bases). This CDR3 comprises 15 residues. Germline-derived CDR1 and CDR2 are SGHRS and YFSETQ. V was trimmed by 3 bases and J by 4 bases, leaving 14 bases between them. The CDR3 loop is CASSSGGAEGNTIYF. CDR3 in DNA: TGCGCCAGCAGCTCCGGGGGTGCGGAAGGAAACACCATATATTTT.

Regarding this clonotype: One base away lies a much larger clone, so this may be a sequencing read error. This chain uses TRBV20-1 with TRBJ2-3, with D possibly being TRBD1 (6 bases). The CDR3 totals 15 residues. Germline V gene data show CDR1 as DFQATT and CDR2 as SNEGSKA (reference sequence). The CDR3 sequence is CSAGDLAGAPDTQYF. In DNA, the CDR3 is TGCAGTGCTGGAGATCTAGCAGGGGCCCCCGATACGCAGTATTTT.

This clonotype was seen at least ten times. The chain carries TRBV2 and TRBJ1-5, with D tentatively TRBD1 (5 bases). This CDR3 contains 13 residues. V lost 1 base and J 5 bases, leaving 6 bases between the germline ends. The germline V gene encodes CDR1 SNHLY and CDR2 FYNNEI. CDR3 protein: CASSEDRYQPQHF. CDR3 sequence (DNA): TGTGCCAGCAGTGAAGACAGGTATCAGCCCCAGCATTTT.

V usage is TRBV24-1 and J usage is TRBJ2-2; TRBD2 is a possible D gene (5 bases). The CDR3 length is 17 residues. Germline lookup yields CDR1 KGHDR and CDR2 SFDVKD. Trimming left V 0 bases short and J 3 bases short, with 13 bases between. The CDR3 loop is CATSDLPEAGYTGELFF. The CDR3, as DNA: TGTGCCACCAGTGATTTGCCCGAGGCGGGTTACACCGGGGAGCTGTTTTTT.

The chain has TRBV9 and TRBJ1-2; tentatively, D is TRBD1 (5 bases). CDR1 SGDLS and CDR2 YYNGEE come from the germline V gene. The CDR3 loop spans 14 amino acids. V was cut by 0 bases and J by 4 bases, with 10 bases left in between. This chain's CDR3 is CASSVGGATYGYTF. The CDR3 DNA reads TGTGCCAGCAGCGTAGGAGGGGCGACCTATGGCTACACCTTC.